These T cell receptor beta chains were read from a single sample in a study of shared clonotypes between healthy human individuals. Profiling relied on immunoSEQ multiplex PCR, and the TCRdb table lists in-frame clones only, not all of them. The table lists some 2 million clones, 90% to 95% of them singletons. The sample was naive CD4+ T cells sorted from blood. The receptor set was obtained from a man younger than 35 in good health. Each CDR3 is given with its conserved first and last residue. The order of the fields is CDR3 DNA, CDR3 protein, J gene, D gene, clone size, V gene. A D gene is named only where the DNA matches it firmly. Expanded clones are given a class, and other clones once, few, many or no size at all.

cdr3_nt: TGTGCCAGCAGCTTGGGGGTAGGTGGCTTTGGTTCACCCCTCCACTTT
cdr3_aa: CASSLGVGGFGSPLHF
j_call: TRBJ1-6
d_call: -
clone_size: -
v_call: TRBV7-9

cdr3_nt: TGTGCCAGCAGCTTAGAGTCTAGCGGGATCTTTGAGCAGTTCTTC
cdr3_aa: CASSLESSGIFEQFF
j_call: TRBJ2-1
d_call: TRBD2
clone_size: -
v_call: TRBV11-2

cdr3_nt: TGCGCCAGCAGCTGGGAAGACATCGGACGTACGCAGTATTTT
cdr3_aa: CASSWEDIGRTQYF
j_call: TRBJ2-3
d_call: -
clone_size: -
v_call: TRBV5-1

cdr3_nt: TGTGCCTGCGACTCCCATCCCCGAGGCATTCAGTACTTC
cdr3_aa: CACDSHPRGIQYF
j_call: TRBJ2-4
d_call: -
clone_size: -
v_call: TRBV30

cdr3_nt: TGTGCCAGCGGCATCCCGGGGAACTATGGCTACACCTTC
cdr3_aa: CASGIPGNYGYTF
j_call: TRBJ1-2
d_call: -
clone_size: -
v_call: TRBV28

cdr3_nt: TGCGCCAGCAGCCATGTTGGAGGGACTTGGGACACTGAAGCTTTCTTT
cdr3_aa: CASSHVGGTWDTEAFF
j_call: TRBJ1-1
d_call: -
clone_size: -
v_call: TRBV4-1

cdr3_nt: TGTGCAAGTCGCACTCGTTGCGGTACTATTCCTGGAAACACCATATATTTT
cdr3_aa: CASRTRCGTIPGNTIYF
j_call: TRBJ1-3
d_call: -
clone_size: -
v_call: TRBV12-2

cdr3_nt: TGTGCCAGCAGGGCCGCCGGGACGAAACAAGAGACCCAGTACTTC
cdr3_aa: CASRAAGTKQETQYF
j_call: TRBJ2-5
d_call: -
clone_size: -
v_call: TRBV28

cdr3_nt: TGTGCCAGCAGTTCGACAGGGGCGGGAACCTACGAGCAGTACTTC
cdr3_aa: CASSSTGAGTYEQYF
j_call: TRBJ2-7
d_call: TRBD1
clone_size: -
v_call: TRBV28

cdr3_nt: TGTGCCAGCAGCCCAGGACTAGCTGCTCGAGAGACCCAGTACTTC
cdr3_aa: CASSPGLAARETQYF
j_call: TRBJ2-5
d_call: TRBD2
clone_size: once
v_call: TRBV28

cdr3_nt: TGTGCCATGCTTACCGGGACAGGGGGAATCGGTGGCTACACCTTC
cdr3_aa: CAMLTGTGGIGGYTF
j_call: TRBJ1-2
d_call: TRBD1
clone_size: -
v_call: TRBV10-3

cdr3_nt: TGTGCCAGCAGCGGGGGGGCGCTCGCAGATACGCAGTATTTT
cdr3_aa: CASSGGALADTQYF
j_call: TRBJ2-3
d_call: TRBD2
clone_size: once
v_call: TRBV6-1

cdr3_nt: TGTGCCAGCGGAGGGGCCGCAGATACGCAGTATTTT
cdr3_aa: CASGGAADTQYF
j_call: TRBJ2-3
d_call: -
clone_size: -
v_call: TRBV5-6

cdr3_nt: TGTGCCAGCAGCGGCGGACTAGCGGTCTACAATGAGCAGTTCTTC
cdr3_aa: CASSGGLAVYNEQFF
j_call: TRBJ2-1
d_call: TRBD2
clone_size: -
v_call: TRBV5-8

cdr3_nt: TGTGCCAGCAGCTTTGAGGTTACCGGGGCCAACGTCCTGACTTTC
cdr3_aa: CASSFEVTGANVLTF
j_call: TRBJ2-6
d_call: -
clone_size: -
v_call: TRBV5-6

cdr3_nt: TGTGCCAGCAGCTTACGACTAGCGGCCTACAATGAGCAGTTCTTC
cdr3_aa: CASSLRLAAYNEQFF
j_call: TRBJ2-1
d_call: TRBD2
clone_size: -
v_call: TRBV7-9

cdr3_nt: TGTGCCAGCAGCTTACAGGGTTTCACTGAAGCTTTCTTT
cdr3_aa: CASSLQGFTEAFF
j_call: TRBJ1-1
d_call: -
clone_size: once
v_call: TRBV7-2

cdr3_nt: TGTGCCACCAGCGAATTAGGGGACAGCCTGAGAGAGCAGTACTTC
cdr3_aa: CATSELGDSLREQYF
j_call: TRBJ2-7
d_call: TRBD1
clone_size: -
v_call: TRBV15

cdr3_nt: TGTGCCATCAGTGCGACTAGCGGGACCTACGAGCAGTACTTC
cdr3_aa: CAISATSGTYEQYF
j_call: TRBJ2-7
d_call: TRBD2
clone_size: -
v_call: TRBV10-3

cdr3_nt: TGTGCCAGCGGACGACTCCGAGATACGCAGTATTTT
cdr3_aa: CASGRLRDTQYF
j_call: TRBJ2-3
d_call: -
clone_size: -
v_call: TRBV6-1

cdr3_nt: TGTGCCAGCGCCAAAGGCCCTAGCGGGGGCAAAGCAGATACGCAGTATTTT
cdr3_aa: CASAKGPSGGKADTQYF
j_call: TRBJ2-3
d_call: TRBD2
clone_size: -
v_call: TRBV7-9

cdr3_nt: TGTGCCAGCAGTGAAGCCCGGGAGGAATCCTATAATTCACCCCTCCACTTT
cdr3_aa: CASSEAREESYNSPLHF
j_call: TRBJ1-6
d_call: -
clone_size: -
v_call: TRBV6-1

cdr3_nt: TGTGCCAGCAGTTATGCCGGGACAGCGGTCTATGGCTACACCTTC
cdr3_aa: CASSYAGTAVYGYTF
j_call: TRBJ1-2
d_call: TRBD1
clone_size: -
v_call: TRBV27

cdr3_nt: TGTGCCAGCAGTGTCCTTGGAAACACCATATATTTT
cdr3_aa: CASSVLGNTIYF
j_call: TRBJ1-3
d_call: -
clone_size: -
v_call: TRBV2

cdr3_nt: TGTGCCTGGAGTGGAGGAACCGGGACTAGAAGGGTCACCGGGGAGCTGTTTTTT
cdr3_aa: CAWSGGTGTRRVTGELFF
j_call: TRBJ2-2
d_call: TRBD2
clone_size: -
v_call: TRBV30

cdr3_nt: TGCGCCAGCAGCCAGACCGGGCCCAAGAACACCGGGGAGCTGTTTTTT
cdr3_aa: CASSQTGPKNTGELFF
j_call: TRBJ2-2
d_call: -
clone_size: -
v_call: TRBV4-1

cdr3_nt: TGTGCCATCGCCACCATACCGAGCAGGAACTACAATGAGCAGTTCTTC
cdr3_aa: CAIATIPSRNYNEQFF
j_call: TRBJ2-1
d_call: -
clone_size: -
v_call: TRBV10-3

cdr3_nt: TGTGCCAGCAGCGTAGGGGGACCCCCGGGCCTCTCTGGAAACACCATATATTTT
cdr3_aa: CASSVGGPPGLSGNTIYF
j_call: TRBJ1-3
d_call: -
clone_size: -
v_call: TRBV9

cdr3_nt: TGTGCCAGCAGCTTGCGACTTTCACAAGAGACCCAGTACTTC
cdr3_aa: CASSLRLSQETQYF
j_call: TRBJ2-5
d_call: -
clone_size: -
v_call: TRBV5-4

cdr3_nt: TGTGCCAGCAGCCACCTTCAAGAGACCCAGTACTTC
cdr3_aa: CASSHLQETQYF
j_call: TRBJ2-5
d_call: -
clone_size: -
v_call: TRBV14

cdr3_nt: TGCGCCAGCGGGAACCGGGACACAACCTACGAGCAGTACTTC
cdr3_aa: CASGNRDTTYEQYF
j_call: TRBJ2-7
d_call: -
clone_size: -
v_call: TRBV5-1

cdr3_nt: TGTGCCAGCAGCCCCGGACAGGTTAACACCGGGGAGCTGTTTTTT
cdr3_aa: CASSPGQVNTGELFF
j_call: TRBJ2-2
d_call: TRBD1
clone_size: -
v_call: TRBV2

cdr3_nt: TGCGCCAGCAGTGAGGGCGGAGCCTACGAGCAGTACTTC
cdr3_aa: CASSEGGAYEQYF
j_call: TRBJ2-7
d_call: -
clone_size: -
v_call: TRBV10-1

cdr3_nt: TGTGCCAGCAGTCCCCCGGGACAGGGGTTTGGAAACACCATATATTTT
cdr3_aa: CASSPPGQGFGNTIYF
j_call: TRBJ1-3
d_call: TRBD1
clone_size: once
v_call: TRBV6-6

cdr3_nt: TGTGCCAGCAGCCCAATCGGAACTGGACCGATCAGACGCAGAGATACGCAGTATTTT
cdr3_aa: CASSPIGTGPIRRRDTQYF
j_call: TRBJ2-3
d_call: -
clone_size: -
v_call: TRBV11-2